This TCR beta chain stems from a study of shared clonotypes between healthy human individuals. Study information: The plates for each donor numbered three CD4 naive, three CD4 memory, two CD8 naive and one CD8 memory.

Over several immunoSEQ plates, each subset's genomic DNA was distributed in even portions. TCRdb keeps only in-frame clones here, not all; method: immunoSEQ multiplex PCR. The data show more than 2 million clones, with roughly 95% seen just once and around 0.13% held by the top ten. Germline values: CDR1 SGHTA, CDR2 FQGNSA. V was cut by 7 bases and J by 7 bases, with 8 bases left in between. The CDR3 loop spans 11 amino acids. Sequencing input: naive CD4+ T cells sorted from blood. Documented subset: CD45RA+ positively selected. The clonotype originates from a man between 18 and 35 years old in good health. The chain combines TRBV7-2 with TRBJ2-1, with D perhaps matching TRBD2 (5 bases). CDR3: CASTRGNEQFF. CDR3 sequence (DNA): TGTGCCAGCACCCGAGGGAATGAGCAGTTCTTC.